A single sample gave rise to the 13 T cell receptor beta chains below, sequenced in a study of cytomegalovirus exposure and HLA in healthy donors. The PCR employed 60 Vbeta primers together with 13 Jbeta primers. Using immunoSEQ multiplex PCR, the repertoire was profiled, and TCRdb retains in-frame clones only, with some absent. The table has approximately 150,000 clones, roughly 80% seen once. Sequencing used PBMCs. These TCRs come from a woman aged 25 to 39 in good health and CMV-seronegative.

The chain uses TRBV30 and TRBJ2-1; D possibly corresponds to TRBD2 (5 bases). V dropped 0 bases and J dropped 6 bases, with 9 bases sitting between them. CDR1 and CDR2 from the germline V gene are GTSNPN and SVGIG (reference sequence). This CDR3 has 13 amino acids. This chain's CDR3 is CAWSVIGGNEQFF. The CDR3 DNA follows: TGTGCCTGGAGTGTCATAGGAGGCAATGAGCAGTTCTTC.

This sequence joins TRBV6-1 and TRBJ1-3, with D possibly matching TRBD1 (5 bases). Germline CDR1 MNHNS, CDR2 SASEGT. The CDR3 runs 14 residues. Trimming took off 5 bases at V and 4 bases at J, with 12 bases between the two ends. Here the CDR3 DNA reads TGTGCCAGCAGTTTCAGGGAAGCCGGAAACACCATATATTTT. It codes for CASSFREAGNTIYF.

This chain uses TRBV7-8 with TRBJ2-3; 15 bases agree with TRBD2. Trimming cost V 5 bases and J 6 bases; bases outside gene matches: 9. From germline, CDR1 is SGHVS and CDR2 FQNEAQ. The CDR3 length is 17 residues. The CDR3 sequence: CASSRWTSGGAVDTQYF. CDR3 nucleotides: TGTGCCAGCAGCCGGTGGACTAGCGGGGGGGCGGTTGATACGCAGTATTTT.

CDR3 residues: CASSLAGGPYEQYF. The CDR3 region has the DNA TGTGCCAGCAGCTTAGCGGGAGGGCCCTACGAGCAGTACTTC. The chain uses TRBV11-2 and TRBJ2-7; 8 bases line up with TRBD2. V dropped 1 base and J dropped 2; count of bases not matched to a gene: 1. The CDR3 is 14 residues long. The germline gives CDR1 SGHAT, CDR2 FQNNGV. The full variable domain, completed using reference TRBV11-2 and TRBJ2-7, is EAGVAQSPRYKIIEKRQSVAFWCNPISGHATLYWYQQILGQGPKLLIQFQNNGVVDDSQLPKDRFSAERLKGVDSTLKIQPAKLEDSAVYLCASSLAGGPYEQYFGPGTRLTVT.

The rearrangement joins TRBV30 to TRBJ1-3; tentatively, D is TRBD1 (5 bases). V was cut by 5 bases and J by 0 bases, with 5 bases left in between. CDR1 is GTSNPN, CDR2 SVGIG, per germline (reference sequence). This CDR3 has 12 amino acids. The DNA of the CDR3 is TGTGCCTGGGGGGCCTCTGGAAACACCATATATTTT. Translating gives CAWGASGNTIYF.

CDR3 sequence reads: CAISATGVGGNTIYF. Written as DNA, the CDR3 is TGTGCCATCAGTGCCACAGGGGTCGGCGGAAACACCATATATTTT. The V call is TRBV10-3, the J call TRBJ1-3; 7 nucleotides line up with TRBD1. CDR1 and CDR2 from the germline V gene are ENHRY and SYGVKD. V was clipped by 4 bases and J by 4 bases; unmatched bases: 7. This CDR3 region has 15 residues.

The CDR3 reads CATSVGTSPDEQYF. CDR3 bases: TGTGCCACCAGCGTGGGGACTAGCCCAGACGAGCAGTACTTC. The chain is built from TRBV15 and TRBJ2-5; 9 positions match TRBD2. The closer fit of TRBJ2-7 to the DNA end suggests the J call may be wrong. Germline-derived CDR1 and CDR2 are LNHNV and YYDKDF (reference sequence). The length of the CDR3 is 14 residues.

The chain has TRBV7-6 and TRBJ2-5, with 7 bases aligning to TRBD1. Germline-derived CDR1 and CDR2 are SGHVS and FNYEAQ. The CDR3 extends over 15 amino acids. The V gene end was trimmed by 4 bases and the J gene end by 4 bases; junction bases not matched to a gene: 9. CDR3 sequence reads: CASSSTGARGETQYF. The CDR3 coding sequence is TGTGCCAGCAGCTCCACAGGGGCCCGCGGAGAGACCCAGTACTTC.

The V and J genes are TRBV28 and TRBJ1-2; the D is unclear. CDR1 MDHEN and CDR2 SYDVKM come from the germline V gene. The CDR3 runs to 13 residues. V dropped 3 bases and J dropped 7 bases, with 12 bases sitting between them. The CDR3 is CASSFRFNPGYTF. CDR3 nucleotide sequence: TGTGCCAGCAGTTTTCGTTTTAATCCTGGCTACACCTTC.

This clone was seen only once. The chain recombines TRBV18 with TRBJ2-5; 10 bases align to TRBD1. V gave up 3 bases and J gave up 5 bases; unmatched junction bases: 6. The CDR3 totals 15 residues. In germline, CDR1 is KGHSH, CDR2 LQKENI. The CDR3 coding sequence is TGTGCCAGCTCACCCCGGGACAGGGGTTGGGAGACCCAGTACTTC. Its translation is CASSPRDRGWETQYF.

The CDR3 DNA reads TGTGCCAGCGATGACAGGCTCCCGGATGGCTACACCTTC. This codes for CASDDRLPDGYTF. The chain links TRBV6-1 to TRBJ1-2; perhaps TRBD1 as D (6 bases). Trimming removed 8 bases at V and 6 bases at J, with 16 bases between. This CDR3 region has 13 residues. Germline V gives CDR1 MNHNS, CDR2 SASEGT.

This clone turned up a few times. The chain has TRBV19 and TRBJ2-7, with TRBD1 matching over 7 bases. The CDR3 has 14 amino acids. J was trimmed by 2 bases and V by 1 base; bases with no gene match: 2. Germline-derived CDR1 and CDR2 are LNHDA and SQIVND (reference sequence). The CDR3 reads CASSIADRPYEQYF. DNA of the CDR3: TGTGCCAGTAGTATAGCGGACAGGCCCTACGAGCAGTACTTC.

This chain uses TRBV29-1 with TRBJ1-2; no definite D call. The CDR3 covers 14 residues. V was cut by 0 bases and J by 5 bases, with 13 bases left in between. CDR1 and CDR2 (germline): SQVTM, ANQGSEA. The CDR3 loop is CSVEDRGHGYGYTF. CDR3 DNA sequence: TGCAGCGTTGAAGATCGAGGGCATGGGTATGGCTACACCTTC.